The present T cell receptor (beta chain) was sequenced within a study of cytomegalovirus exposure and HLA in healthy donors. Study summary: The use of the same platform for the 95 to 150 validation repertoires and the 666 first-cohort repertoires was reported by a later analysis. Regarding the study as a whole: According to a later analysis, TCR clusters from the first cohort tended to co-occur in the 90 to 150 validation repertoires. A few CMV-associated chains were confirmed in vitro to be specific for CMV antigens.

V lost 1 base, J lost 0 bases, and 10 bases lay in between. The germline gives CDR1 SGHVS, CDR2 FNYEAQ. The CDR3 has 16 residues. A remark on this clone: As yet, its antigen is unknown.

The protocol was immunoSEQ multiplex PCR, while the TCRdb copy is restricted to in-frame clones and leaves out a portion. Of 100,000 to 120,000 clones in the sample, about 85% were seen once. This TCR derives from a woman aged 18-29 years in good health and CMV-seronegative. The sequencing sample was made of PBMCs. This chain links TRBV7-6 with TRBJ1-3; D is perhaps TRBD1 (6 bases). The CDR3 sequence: CASSLDQGYSGNTIYF. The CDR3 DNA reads TGTGCCAGCAGCTTAGATCAGGGGTACTCTGGAAACACCATATATTTT.